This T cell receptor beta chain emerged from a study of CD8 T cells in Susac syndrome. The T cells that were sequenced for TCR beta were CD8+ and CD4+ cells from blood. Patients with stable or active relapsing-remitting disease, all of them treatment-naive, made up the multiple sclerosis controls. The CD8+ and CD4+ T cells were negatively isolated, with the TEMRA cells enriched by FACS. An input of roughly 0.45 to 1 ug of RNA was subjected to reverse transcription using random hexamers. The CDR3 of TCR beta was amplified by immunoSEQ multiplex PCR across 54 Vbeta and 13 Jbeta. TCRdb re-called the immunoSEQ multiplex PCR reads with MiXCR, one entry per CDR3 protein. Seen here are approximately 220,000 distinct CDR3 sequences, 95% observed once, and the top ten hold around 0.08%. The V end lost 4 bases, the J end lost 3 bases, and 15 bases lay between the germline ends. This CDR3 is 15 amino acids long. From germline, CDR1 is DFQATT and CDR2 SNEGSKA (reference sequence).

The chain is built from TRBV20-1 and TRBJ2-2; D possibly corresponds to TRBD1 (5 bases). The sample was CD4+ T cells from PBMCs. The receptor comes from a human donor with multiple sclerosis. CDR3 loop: CSATHKGIYTGELFF. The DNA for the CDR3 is TGCAGTGCTACACATAAGGGGATTTACACCGGGGAGCTGTTTTTT.